These 29 T cell receptor beta chains were all obtained from the same sample, sequenced in a study of monozygotic twins with inflammatory bowel disease. From the 5' RACE reads, TCRdb lists one entry per CDR3 protein and no DNA. The sample is made up of 200,000 to 250,000 distinct CDR3 sequences, and the top ten hold roughly 7.5% of it. Sequencing was carried out using blood. The source of these receptors is a human donor with ulcerative colitis or Crohn's disease, or a healthy co-twin of an affected twin (not recorded which).

This chain joins TRBV5-6 and TRBJ1-4; TCRdb's D gene call, TRBD1, goes unchecked for lack of DNA. This CDR3 spans 13 amino acids. CDR1 and CDR2 from the germline V gene are SGHDT and YYEEEE. This chain's CDR3 is CASSPSGQGKLFF. The variable domain in full, completed from reference TRBV5-6 and TRBJ1-4, reads DAGVTQSPTHLIKTRGQQVTLRCSPKSGHDTVSWYQQALGQGPQFIFQYYEEEERQRGNFPDRFSGHQFPNYSSELNVNALLLGDSALYLCASSPSGQGKLFFGSGTQLSVL.

V gene TRBV7-2 combines with J gene TRBJ1-5. Germline V gene lookup returns CDR1 SGHTA and CDR2 FQGNSA. This CDR3 has 12 residues. CDR3 region: CASSLDLQPQHF.

This sequence joins TRBV20-1 and TRBJ2-3; as DNA is missing, the TRBD2 call by TCRdb cannot be tested. The CDR3 runs to 15 residues. Germline CDR1 reads DFQATT; CDR2 reads SNEGSKA (reference sequence). Here the CDR3 reads CSAGIAGVLPDTQYF.

V usage is TRBV5-1 and J usage is TRBJ2-1; TCRdb designates TRBD1, a call that cannot be tested without DNA. The CDR3 contains 15 residues. CDR1 SGHRS and CDR2 YFSETQ come from the germline V gene. CDR3 sequence reads: CASSFPQGGRDEQFF.

The rearrangement uses TRBV7-8 and TRBJ2-3; with no DNA, the TCRdb D assignment of TRBD2 cannot be verified. The length of the CDR3 is 16 residues. The germline CDR1 and CDR2 sequences are SGHVS and FQNEAQ. This chain's CDR3 is CASSFRRGGSTDTQYF. The entire variable domain, with the rest obtained from reference TRBV7-8 and TRBJ2-3, is as follows: GAGVSQSPRYKVAKRGQDVALRCDPISGHVSLFWYQQALGQGPEFLTYFQNEAQLDKSGLPSDRFFAERPEGSVSTLKIQRTQQEDSAVYLCASSFRRGGSTDTQYFGPGTRLTVL.

The CDR3 loop is CASSFLQGAFTEAFF. The chain recombines TRBV5-6 with TRBJ1-1; the D call from TCRdb, TRBD1, cannot be confirmed without DNA. CDR3 length: 15 residues. Germline V CDR1 and CDR2: SGHDT, YYEEEE.

V usage is TRBV11-1 and J usage is TRBJ2-7; TCRdb calls TRBD1, which cannot be checked without DNA. CDR3 length equals 14 residues. The germline V gene has CDR1 SGHAT and CDR2 FQDESV (reference sequence). CDR3: CASSLGTMAHEQYF.

The V and J genes are TRBV5-1 and TRBJ2-1; as DNA is missing, the TRBD2 call by TCRdb cannot be tested. CDR1 is SGHRS, CDR2 YFSETQ, per germline. The CDR3 loop spans 13 amino acids. The CDR3 region is CASMAGGHGEQFF.

The rearrangement joins TRBV3-1 to TRBJ1-6. CDR1 is LGHDT and CDR2 is YNNKEL in the germline V gene (reference sequence). There are 12 residues in the CDR3. The CDR3 region is CASSQTGSPLHF.

The chain carries TRBV20-1 and TRBJ2-1; there is no DNA to check the TCRdb D call of TRBD1. The CDR3 runs 11 residues. Per the germline V gene, CDR1 is DFQATT and CDR2 is SNEGSKA (reference sequence). CDR3 in amino acids: CSVAARDEQFF.

This sequence joins TRBV12-3 or TRBV12-4 and TRBJ1-2; the D call from TCRdb, TRBD1, cannot be confirmed without DNA. The CDR3 consists of 13 residues. CDR3 loop: CASSASTGAGYTF.

The CDR3 is CASSFLGPTYNEQFF. The chain carries TRBV7-9 and TRBJ2-1; the D gene TCRdb calls, TRBD1, cannot be checked with no DNA. The germline V gene encodes CDR1 SEHNR and CDR2 FQNEAQ (reference sequence). The CDR3 is 15 residues long. The complete variable domain, with remaining parts taken from reference TRBV7-9 and TRBJ2-1, reads DTGVSQNPRHKITKRGQNVTFRCDPISEHNRLYWYRQTLGQGPEFLTYFQNEAQLEKSRLLSDRFSAERPKGSFSTLEIQRTEQGDSAMYLCASSFLGPTYNEQFFGPGTRLTVL.

J is TRBJ2-5 and V is TRBV30; TCRdb's D call, TRBD2, is unchecked because there is no DNA. This CDR3 comprises 15 residues. Germline V lookup: CDR1 GTSNPN, CDR2 SVGIG (reference sequence). The CDR3: CAWTGLGLAVETQYF.

The V gene is TRBV5-4, the J gene TRBJ2-3; as DNA is missing, the TRBD1 call by TCRdb cannot be tested. Germline V lookup: CDR1 SGHNT, CDR2 YYREEE (reference sequence). This CDR3 contains 14 residues. The chain's CDR3 is CASSPDRFTDTQYF.

V is TRBV19 and J is TRBJ1-5. From germline, CDR1 is LNHDA and CDR2 SQIVND (reference sequence). The CDR3 is 14 amino acids. The CDR3 sequence is CATRHDYSNQPQHF.

This chain links TRBV5-1 with TRBJ1-6. The CDR3 runs to 14 residues. Germline CDR1 and CDR2: SGHRS and YFSETQ. The CDR3 is CASSLDTSDSPLHF.

The chain couples TRBV4-3 to TRBJ2-1. CDR3 length: 18 amino acids. Germline V CDR1 and CDR2: LGHNA, YSLEER. The CDR3 is CASSQDPPAQSSYNEQFF.

The chain joins TRBV4-2 to TRBJ2-6. Germline CDR1 reads LGHNA; CDR2 reads YNFKEQ. The CDR3 sequence is 15 residues long. CDR3 loop: CASSHVFSGANVLTF.

The genes are TRBV4-3 and TRBJ2-3; the D call of TRBD2 rests on TCRdb alone, since no DNA is present to check it. Germline V lookup: CDR1 LGHNA, CDR2 YSLEER. This CDR3 is 15 amino acids long. This CDR3 reads CASSPSPTGTDTQYF.

The chain links TRBV7-2 to TRBJ1-1. Germline CDR1 reads SGHTA; CDR2 reads FQGNSA. The CDR3 runs 16 residues. This chain's CDR3 is CASSVRASVGNTEAFF.

This chain uses TRBV6-2 or TRBV6-3 with TRBJ2-7; TCRdb names TRBD2, which stays unverified in the absence of DNA. The CDR3 has 14 amino acids. Germline V gene data show CDR1 as MNHEY and CDR2 as SVGEGT. The CDR3 reads CASSYSAGDYEQYF.

CDR3 residues: CASSQGDGGIYGYTF. This chain connects TRBV4-1 to TRBJ1-2. Germline V lookup: CDR1 MGHRA, CDR2 YSYEKL. The CDR3 totals 15 residues.

The gene calls are TRBV14 and TRBJ1-4. The germline V gene has CDR1 SGHDN and CDR2 FVKESK. The CDR3 consists of 15 residues. This chain's CDR3 is CASSPVWGSGEKLFF. Drawing the rest from reference TRBV14 and TRBJ1-4, the complete variable domain is EAGVTQFPSHSVIEKGQTVTLRCDPISGHDNLYWYRRVMGKEIKFLLHFVKESKQDESGMPNNRFLAERTGGTYSTLKVQPAELEDSGVYFCASSPVWGSGEKLFFGSGTQLSVL.

This sequence joins TRBV9 and TRBJ1-1; there is no DNA to check the TCRdb D call of TRBD1. In germline, CDR1 is SGDLS, CDR2 YYNGEE. The CDR3 runs to 15 residues. CDR3 sequence reads: CASSAPASGGTEAFF.

The CDR3 protein is CASSSSQFQRITDTQYF. The rearrangement joins TRBV6-2 or TRBV6-3 to TRBJ2-3. The germline V gene encodes CDR1 MNHEY and CDR2 SVGEGT. The CDR3 loop spans 17 amino acids.

The J gene is TRBJ1-4, the V gene TRBV29-1; absent DNA, TCRdb's TRBD1 call cannot be checked. This CDR3 is built from 14 residues. CDR1 is SQVTM and CDR2 is ANQGSEA in the germline V gene. The CDR3 protein is CSGVKGQGIGKLFF.

The chain employs TRBV13 and TRBJ1-5. The CDR3 has 15 residues. Germline V gives CDR1 PRHDT, CDR2 FYEKMQ (reference sequence). Here the CDR3 reads CASSLGPGNNQPQHF.

This chain links TRBV6-5 with TRBJ2-6; TCRdb's assignment of TRBD2 cannot be checked, as there is no DNA. CDR1 and CDR2 from the germline V gene are MNHEY and SVGAGI. The CDR3 runs to 13 residues. The CDR3 sequence: CASGLPGANVLTF.

This chain links TRBV3-1 with TRBJ1-3. Germline V gives CDR1 LGHDT, CDR2 YNNKEL (reference sequence). The CDR3 has 15 residues. The CDR3 region is CASSQGAGLGNTIYF.